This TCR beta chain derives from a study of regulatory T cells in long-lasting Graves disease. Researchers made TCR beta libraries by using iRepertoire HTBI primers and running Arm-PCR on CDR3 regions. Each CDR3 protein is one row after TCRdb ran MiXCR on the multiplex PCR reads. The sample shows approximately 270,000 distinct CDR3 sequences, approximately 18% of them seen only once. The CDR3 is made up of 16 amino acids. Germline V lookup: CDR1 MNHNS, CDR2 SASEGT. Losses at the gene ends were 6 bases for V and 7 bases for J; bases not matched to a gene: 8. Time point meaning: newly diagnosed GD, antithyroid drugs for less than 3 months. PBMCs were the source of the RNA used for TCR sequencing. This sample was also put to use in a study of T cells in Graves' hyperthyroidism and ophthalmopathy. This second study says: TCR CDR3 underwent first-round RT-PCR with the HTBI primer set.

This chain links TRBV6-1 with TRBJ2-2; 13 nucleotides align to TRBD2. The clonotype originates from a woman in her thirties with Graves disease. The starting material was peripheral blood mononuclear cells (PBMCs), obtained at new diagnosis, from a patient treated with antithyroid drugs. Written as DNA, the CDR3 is TGTGCCAGCAGCCAACTAGCGGGGGGGCCAAGCGGGGAGCTGTTTTTT. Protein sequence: CASSQLAGGPSGELFF.